The entry below describes one TCR beta chain. Its matching antigen is unknown. Libraries were prepared by immunoSEQ multiplex PCR; TCRdb keeps only in-frame clonotypes and omits some of them. The ten most abundant clones cover approximately 6.8% of a sample with fewer than 35,000 clones. This sample was taken from a study of T cells in women clearing cervical HPV infection. For the study at large: Control women cleared a single incident HPV16 infection within 12 months. HLA type stays a possible confounder, typing being limited. Controls gave blood once infection was undetectable; cases at lesion identification. Study-level results: Richness differences could reflect unmeasured T-cell content per sample.

Sequencing was carried out using blood buffy coat. This receptor was taken from a woman aged 18-70 years with a cervical HPV16 infection that either progressed to CIN3+ or cleared (not recorded which).

The CDR3 is CAWSTRGRGTNYGYTF. CDR3 bases read: TGTGCCTGGAGTACTCGGGGCAGGGGGACTAACTATGGC. This rearrangement joins TRBV30 to TRBJ1-2; 7 bases fit TRBD1. From the germline J gene comes the end of the CDR3, since the read stops 3 residues before it. The CDR3 sequence is 16 residues long. The germline CDR1 and CDR2 sequences are GTSNPN and SVGIG (reference sequence). The ends lost 2 bases at V and 0 bases at J; junction bases unmatched: 9. Full variable domain (rest looked up from reference TRBV30 and TRBJ1-2): SQTIHQWPATLVQPVGSPLSLECTVEGTSNPNLYWYRQAAGRGLQLLFYSVGIGQISSEVPQNLSASRPQDRQFILSSKKLLLSDSGFYLCAWSTRGRGTNYGYTFGSGTRLTVV.